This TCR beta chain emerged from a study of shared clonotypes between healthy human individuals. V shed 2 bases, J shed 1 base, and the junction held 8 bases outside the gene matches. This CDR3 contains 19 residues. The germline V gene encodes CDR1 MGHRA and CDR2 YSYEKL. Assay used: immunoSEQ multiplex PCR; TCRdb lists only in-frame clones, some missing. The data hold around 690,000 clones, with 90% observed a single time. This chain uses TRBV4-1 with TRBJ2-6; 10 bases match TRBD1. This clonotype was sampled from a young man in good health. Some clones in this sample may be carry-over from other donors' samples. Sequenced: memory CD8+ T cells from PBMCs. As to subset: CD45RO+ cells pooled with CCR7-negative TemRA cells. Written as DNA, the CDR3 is TGCGCCAGCAGCCAATCTAGGACAGGGGGGCGGTCTGGGGCCAACGTCCTGACTTTC. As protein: CASSQSRTGGRSGANVLTF.